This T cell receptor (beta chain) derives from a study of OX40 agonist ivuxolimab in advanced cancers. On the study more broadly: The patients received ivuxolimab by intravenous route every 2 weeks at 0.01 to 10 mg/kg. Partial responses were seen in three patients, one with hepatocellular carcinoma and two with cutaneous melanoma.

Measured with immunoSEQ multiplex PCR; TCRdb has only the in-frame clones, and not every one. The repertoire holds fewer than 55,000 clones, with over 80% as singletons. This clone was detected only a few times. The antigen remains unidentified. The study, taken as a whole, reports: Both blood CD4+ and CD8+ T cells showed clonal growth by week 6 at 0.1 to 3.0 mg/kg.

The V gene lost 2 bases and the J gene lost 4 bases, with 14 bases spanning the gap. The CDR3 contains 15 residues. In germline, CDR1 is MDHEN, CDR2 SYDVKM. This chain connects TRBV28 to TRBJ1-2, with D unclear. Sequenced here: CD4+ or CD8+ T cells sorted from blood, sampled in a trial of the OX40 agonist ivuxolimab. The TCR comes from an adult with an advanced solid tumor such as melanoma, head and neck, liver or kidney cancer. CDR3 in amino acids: CASSLPKRASYGYTF. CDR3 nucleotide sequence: TGTGCCAGCAGTTTACCAAAACGGGCATCCTATGGCTACACCTTC.